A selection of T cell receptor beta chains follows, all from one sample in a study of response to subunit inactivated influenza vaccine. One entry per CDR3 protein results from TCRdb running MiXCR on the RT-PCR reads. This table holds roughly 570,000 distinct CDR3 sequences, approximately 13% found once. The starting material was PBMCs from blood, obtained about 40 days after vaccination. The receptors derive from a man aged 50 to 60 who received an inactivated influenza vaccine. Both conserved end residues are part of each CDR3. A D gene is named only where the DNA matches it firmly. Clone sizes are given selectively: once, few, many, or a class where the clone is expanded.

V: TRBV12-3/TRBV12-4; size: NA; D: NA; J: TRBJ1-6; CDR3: CASRRSSYNSPLHF; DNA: TGTGCCAGCAGGAGGAGCTCCTATAATTCACCCCTCCACTTT
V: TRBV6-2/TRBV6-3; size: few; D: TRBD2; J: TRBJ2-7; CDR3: CASSYPLAGFRYEQYF; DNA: TGTGCCAGCAGTTATCCACTAGCGGGATTTCGGTACGAGCAGTACTTC
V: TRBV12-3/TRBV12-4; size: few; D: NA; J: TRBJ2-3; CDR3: CASARDPPGDTQYF; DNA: TGTGCCAGCGCTCGGGACCCCCCGGGCGATACGCAGTATTTT
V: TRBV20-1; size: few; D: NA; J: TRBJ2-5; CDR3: CSARPGLQTQYF; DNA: TGCAGTGCTAGACCAGGGCTGCAGACCCAGTACTTC
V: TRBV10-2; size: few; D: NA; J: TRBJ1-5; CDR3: CASSDQGSLLNQPQHF; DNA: TGCGCCAGCAGTGATCAGGGAAGTCTCCTCAATCAGCCCCAGCATTTT
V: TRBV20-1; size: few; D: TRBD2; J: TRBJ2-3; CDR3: CSASWTSGSTDTQYF; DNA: TGCAGTGCTAGTTGGACTAGCGGGAGCACAGATACGCAGTATTTT
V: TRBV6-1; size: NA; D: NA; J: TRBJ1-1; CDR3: CASSGVQMNTEAFF; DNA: TGTGCCAGCAGTGGAGTCCAAATGAACACTGAAGCTTTCTTT
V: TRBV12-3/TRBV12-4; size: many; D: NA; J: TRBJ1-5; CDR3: CASSLGRSNQPQHF; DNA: TGTGCCAGCAGCTTAGGGCGAAGCAATCAGCCCCAGCATTTT
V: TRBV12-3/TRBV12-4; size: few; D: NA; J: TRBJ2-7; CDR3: CASSLGALSGYEQYF; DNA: TGTGCCAGCAGTTTAGGAGCGCTCTCGGGCTACGAGCAGTACTTC
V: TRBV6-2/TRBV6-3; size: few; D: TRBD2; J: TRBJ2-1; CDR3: CASSLDSSGSSYNEQFF; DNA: TGTGCCAGCAGCCTTGACTCTAGCGGGAGTTCCTACAATGAGCAGTTCTTC
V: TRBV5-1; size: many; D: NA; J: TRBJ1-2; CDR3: CASSLTGSGFGGYTF; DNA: TGCGCCAGCAGCCTAACAGGGTCTGGGTTTGGTGGCTACACCTTC
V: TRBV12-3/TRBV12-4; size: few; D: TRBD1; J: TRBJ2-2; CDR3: CASSSGTGGSGGAGELFF; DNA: TGTGCCAGCAGTTCCGGGACAGGGGGCTCGGGTGGGGCCGGGGAGCTGTTTTTT
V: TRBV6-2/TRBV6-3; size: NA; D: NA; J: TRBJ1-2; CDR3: CASSSPDRGNYGYTF; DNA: TGTGCCAGCAGTTCCCCCGACAGAGGGAACTATGGCTACACCTTC
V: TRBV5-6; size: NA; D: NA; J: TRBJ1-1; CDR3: CASSLGNGRNTEAFF; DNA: TGTGCCAGCAGCTTGGGAAACGGGCGGAACACTGAAGCTTTCTTT
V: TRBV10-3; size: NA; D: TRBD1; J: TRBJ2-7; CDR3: CAISIPGGDEQYF; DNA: TGTGCCATCAGTATCCCAGGGGGCGACGAGCAGTACTTC
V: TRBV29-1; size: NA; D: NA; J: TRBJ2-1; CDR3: CSVHFAAYNEQFF; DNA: TGCAGCGTCCACTTTGCTGCCTACAATGAGCAGTTCTTC
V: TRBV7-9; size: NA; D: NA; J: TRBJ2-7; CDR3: CASSHQNEQYF; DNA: TGTGCCAGCAGCCACCAAAATGAGCAGTACTTC
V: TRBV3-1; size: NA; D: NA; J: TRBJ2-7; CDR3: CASSQGKGSEQYF; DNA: TGTGCCAGCAGCCAAGGAAAGGGTTCCGAGCAGTACTTC
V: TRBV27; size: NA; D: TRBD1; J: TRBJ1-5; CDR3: CASRTTGVSNQPQHF; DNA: TGTGCCAGCAGAACGACAGGGGTTTCCAATCAGCCCCAGCATTTT
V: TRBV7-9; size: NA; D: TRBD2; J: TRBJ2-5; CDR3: CASSAAGSETQYF; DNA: TGTGCCAGCAGCGCAGCGGGATCGGAGACCCAGTACTTC
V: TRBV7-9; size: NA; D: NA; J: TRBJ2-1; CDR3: CASLIYLGGSFDEQFF; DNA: TGTGCCAGCCTTATTTACCTGGGGGGATCCTTCGATGAGCAGTTCTTC
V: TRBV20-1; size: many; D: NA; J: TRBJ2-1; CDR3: CSARDDPYNEQFF; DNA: TGCAGTGCTAGGGACGATCCCTACAATGAGCAGTTCTTC
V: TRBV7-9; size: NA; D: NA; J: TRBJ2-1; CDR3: CASSLGQAGQGEQFF; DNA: TGTGCCAGCAGCTTAGGCCAGGCCGGCCAGGGTGAGCAGTTCTTC
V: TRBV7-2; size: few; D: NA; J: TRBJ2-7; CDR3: CASSFSVAPAYEQYF; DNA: TGTGCCAGCAGCTTCTCGGTTGCCCCAGCCTACGAGCAGTACTTC
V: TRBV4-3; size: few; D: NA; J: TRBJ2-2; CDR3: CASSQEGYGELFF; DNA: TGCGCCAGCAGCCAAGAGGGATACGGGGAGCTGTTTTTT
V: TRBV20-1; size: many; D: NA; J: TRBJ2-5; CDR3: CSATQDQETQYF; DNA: TGCAGTGCTACACAGGACCAAGAGACCCAGTACTTC
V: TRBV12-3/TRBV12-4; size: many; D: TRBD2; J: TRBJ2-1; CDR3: CASERGFRYNEQFF; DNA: TGTGCCAGCGAGCGGGGATTTCGGTACAATGAGCAGTTCTTC
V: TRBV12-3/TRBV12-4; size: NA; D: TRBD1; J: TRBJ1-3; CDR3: CASIKTGLTIYF; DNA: TGTGCCAGCATTAAGACAGGGCTCACCATATATTTT
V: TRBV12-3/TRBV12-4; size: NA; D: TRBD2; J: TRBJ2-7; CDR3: CANWTGGEDEQYF; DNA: TGTGCCAACTGGACGGGGGGTGAGGACGAGCAGTACTTC
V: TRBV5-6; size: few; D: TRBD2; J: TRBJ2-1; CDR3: CASSLVLADYYNEQFF; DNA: TGTGCCAGCAGCTTGGTCCTAGCGGACTACTACAATGAGCAGTTCTTC
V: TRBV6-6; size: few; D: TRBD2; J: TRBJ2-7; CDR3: CASSYAMGLQYF; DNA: TGTGCCAGCAGTTACGCGATGGGACTACAGTACTTC
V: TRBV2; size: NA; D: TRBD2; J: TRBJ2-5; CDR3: CASSEARGAKRGFQETQYF; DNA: TGTGCCAGCAGTGAAGCGCGGGGAGCGAAGCGGGGGTTCCAAGAGACCCAGTACTTC
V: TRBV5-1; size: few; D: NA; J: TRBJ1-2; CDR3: CASSLYGFGYTF; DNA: TGCGCCAGCAGCTTGTACGGGTTTGGCTACACCTTC
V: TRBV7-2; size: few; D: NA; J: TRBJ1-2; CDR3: CASSPEAVYGYTF; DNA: TGTGCCAGCAGCCCCGAAGCGGTATATGGCTACACCTTC
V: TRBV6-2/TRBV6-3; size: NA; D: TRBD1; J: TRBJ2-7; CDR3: CASRGQESYEQYF; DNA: TGTGCCAGCAGGGGACAGGAGTCCTACGAGCAGTACTTC
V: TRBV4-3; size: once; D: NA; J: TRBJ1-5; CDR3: CASSRSVGTANQPQHF; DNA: TGCGCCAGCAGCCGATCTGTGGGTACGGCGAATCAGCCCCAGCATTTT
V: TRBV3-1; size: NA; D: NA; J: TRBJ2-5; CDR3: CACSQRWEAYF; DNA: TGTGCCTGCAGCCAGAGGTGGGAAGCGTACTTC
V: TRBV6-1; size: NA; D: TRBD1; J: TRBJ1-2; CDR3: CAEGGQGLSNYGYTF; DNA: TGTGCCGAGGGGGGACAGGGCCTCTCTAACTATGGCTACACCTTC
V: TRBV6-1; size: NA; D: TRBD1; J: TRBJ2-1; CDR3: CARHRGLRYNEQFF; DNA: TGTGCCAGGCACAGGGGCCTCCGCTACAATGAGCAGTTCTTC
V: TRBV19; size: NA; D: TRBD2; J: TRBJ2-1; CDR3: CASSIGAGVSYNEQFF; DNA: TGTGCCAGTAGTATCGGGGCGGGAGTCTCCTACAATGAGCAGTTCTTC
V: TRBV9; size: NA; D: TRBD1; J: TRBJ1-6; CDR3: CASSESGQGVSPLHF; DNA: TGTGCCAGCAGCGAATCGGGACAGGGCGTTTCACCCCTCCACTTT
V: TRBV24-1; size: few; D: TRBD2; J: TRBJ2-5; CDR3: CATSDFRGRAGETQYF; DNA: TGTGCCACCAGTGATTTCCGCGGGAGGGCCGGGGAGACCCAGTACTTC
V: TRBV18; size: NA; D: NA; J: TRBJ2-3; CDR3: CASSAPGGGTQYF; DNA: TGTGCCAGCTCTGCACCTGGGGGAGGTACGCAGTATTTT
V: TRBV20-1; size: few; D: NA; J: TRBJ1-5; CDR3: CSAKGEGLSNQPQHF; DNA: TGCAGTGCTAAGGGTGAGGGACTTAGCAATCAGCCCCAGCATTTT